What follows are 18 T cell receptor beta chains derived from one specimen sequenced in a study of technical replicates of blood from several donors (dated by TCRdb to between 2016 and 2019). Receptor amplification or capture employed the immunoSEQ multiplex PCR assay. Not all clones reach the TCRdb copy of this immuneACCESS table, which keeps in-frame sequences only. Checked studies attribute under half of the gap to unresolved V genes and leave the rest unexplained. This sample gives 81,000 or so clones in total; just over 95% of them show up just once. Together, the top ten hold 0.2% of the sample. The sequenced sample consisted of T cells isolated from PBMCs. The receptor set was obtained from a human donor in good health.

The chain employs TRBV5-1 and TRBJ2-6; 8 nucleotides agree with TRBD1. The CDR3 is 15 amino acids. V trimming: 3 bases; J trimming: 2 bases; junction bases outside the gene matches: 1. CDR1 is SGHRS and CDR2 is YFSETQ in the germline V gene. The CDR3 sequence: CASSWTGPGANVLTF. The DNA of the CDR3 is TGCGCCAGCAGCTGGACAGGGCCTGGGGCCAACGTCCTGACTTTC. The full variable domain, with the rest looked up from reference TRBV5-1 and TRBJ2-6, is KAGVTQTPRYLIKTRGQQVTLSCSPISGHRSVSWYQQTPGQGLQFLFEYFSETQRNKGNFPGRFSGRQFSNSRSEMNVSTLELGDSALYLCASSWTGPGANVLTFGAGSRLTVL.

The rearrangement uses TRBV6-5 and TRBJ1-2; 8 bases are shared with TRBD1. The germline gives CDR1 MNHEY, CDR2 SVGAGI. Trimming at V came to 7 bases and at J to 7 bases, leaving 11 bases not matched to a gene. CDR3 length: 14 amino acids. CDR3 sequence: CASINTRDRSGYTF. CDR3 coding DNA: TGTGCCAGCATCAACACCCGGGACAGGAGTGGCTACACCTTC.

CDR3: CASSYTQGTTYEQYF. The CDR3 nucleotides are TGTGCCAGCAGTTACACCCAGGGGACTACCTACGAGCAGTACTTC. The V and J genes are TRBV6-5 and TRBJ2-7, with D possibly being TRBD2 (7 bases). There are 15 residues in the CDR3. The germline gives CDR1 MNHEY, CDR2 SVGAGI. Trimming left V 2 bases short and J 2 bases short, with 13 bases between.

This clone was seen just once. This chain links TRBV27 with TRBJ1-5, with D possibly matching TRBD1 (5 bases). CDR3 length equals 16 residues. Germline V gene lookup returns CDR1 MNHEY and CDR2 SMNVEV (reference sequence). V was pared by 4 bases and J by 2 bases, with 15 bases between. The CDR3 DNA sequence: TGTGCCAGCAGTTCCCGACCCCAAGGGGGCAATCAGCCCCAGCATTTT. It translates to CASSSRPQGGNQPQHF.

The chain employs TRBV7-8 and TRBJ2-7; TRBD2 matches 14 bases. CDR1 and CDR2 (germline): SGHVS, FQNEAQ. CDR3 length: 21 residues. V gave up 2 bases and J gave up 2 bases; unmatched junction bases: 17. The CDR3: CASSLTGFGGLAGVVPYEQYF. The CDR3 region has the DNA TGTGCCAGCAGCTTAACCGGTTTCGGGGGACTAGCGGGAGTTGTCCCCTACGAGCAGTACTTC.

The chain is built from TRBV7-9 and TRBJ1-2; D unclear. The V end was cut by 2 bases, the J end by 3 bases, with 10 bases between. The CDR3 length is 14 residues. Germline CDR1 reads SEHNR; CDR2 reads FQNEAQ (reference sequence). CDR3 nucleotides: TGTGCCAGCAGCTTATCCTCACATTACTATGGCTACACCTTC. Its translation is CASSLSSHYYGYTF.

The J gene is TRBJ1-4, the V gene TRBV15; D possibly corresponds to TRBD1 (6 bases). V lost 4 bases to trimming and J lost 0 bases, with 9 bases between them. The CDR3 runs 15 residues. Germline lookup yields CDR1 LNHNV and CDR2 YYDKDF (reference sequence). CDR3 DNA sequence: TGTGCCACCAGCAAGGGGACAACAACTAATGAAAAACTGTTTTTT. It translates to CATSKGTTTNEKLFF. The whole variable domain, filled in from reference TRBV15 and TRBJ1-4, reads DAMVIQNPRYQVTQFGKPVTLSCSQTLNHNVMYWYQQKSSQAPKLLFHYYDKDFNNEADTPDNFQSRRPNTSFCFLDIRSPGLGDTAMYLCATSKGTTTNEKLFFGSGTQLSVL.

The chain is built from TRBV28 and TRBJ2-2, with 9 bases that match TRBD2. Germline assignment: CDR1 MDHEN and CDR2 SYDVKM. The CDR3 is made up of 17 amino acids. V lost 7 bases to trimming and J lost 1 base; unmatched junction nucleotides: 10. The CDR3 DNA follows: TGTGCCAGCACCACGCGAGGACTAGCGAAGAACACCGGGGAGCTGTTTTTT. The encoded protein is CASTTRGLAKNTGELFF.

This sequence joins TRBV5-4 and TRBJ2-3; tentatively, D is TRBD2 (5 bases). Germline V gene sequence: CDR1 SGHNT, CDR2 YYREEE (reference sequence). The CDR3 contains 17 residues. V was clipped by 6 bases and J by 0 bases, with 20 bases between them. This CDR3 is CASTTRQTGLSTDTQYF. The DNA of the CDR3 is TGTGCCAGCACCACTAGGCAGACCGGACTTAGCACAGATACGCAGTATTTT.

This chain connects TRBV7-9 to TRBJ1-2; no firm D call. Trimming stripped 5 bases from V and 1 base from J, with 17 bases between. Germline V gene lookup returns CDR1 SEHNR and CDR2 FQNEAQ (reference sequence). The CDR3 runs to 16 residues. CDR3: CASSPATGAYNYGYTF. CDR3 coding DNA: TGTGCCAGCAGCCCAGCGACGGGAGCCTATAACTATGGCTACACCTTC. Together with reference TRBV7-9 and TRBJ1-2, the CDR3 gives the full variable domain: DTGVSQNPRHKITKRGQNVTFRCDPISEHNRLYWYRQTLGQGPEFLTYFQNEAQLEKSRLLSDRFSAERPKGSFSTLEIQRTEQGDSAMYLCASSPATGAYNYGYTFGSGTRLTVV.

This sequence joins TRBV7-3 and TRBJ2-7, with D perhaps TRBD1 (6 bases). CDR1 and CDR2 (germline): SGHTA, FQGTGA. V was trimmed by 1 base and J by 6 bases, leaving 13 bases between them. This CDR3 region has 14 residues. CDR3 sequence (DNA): TGTGCCAGCAGCTTAAGGGCCAGGGGATCCGAGCAGTACTTC. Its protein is CASSLRARGSEQYF.

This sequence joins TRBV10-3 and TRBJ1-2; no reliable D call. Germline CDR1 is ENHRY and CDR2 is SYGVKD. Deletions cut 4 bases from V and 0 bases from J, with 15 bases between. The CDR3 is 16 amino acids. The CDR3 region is CAISALEGLSNYGYTF. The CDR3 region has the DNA TGTGCCATCAGTGCCCTTGAGGGCCTTTCTAACTATGGCTACACCTTC.

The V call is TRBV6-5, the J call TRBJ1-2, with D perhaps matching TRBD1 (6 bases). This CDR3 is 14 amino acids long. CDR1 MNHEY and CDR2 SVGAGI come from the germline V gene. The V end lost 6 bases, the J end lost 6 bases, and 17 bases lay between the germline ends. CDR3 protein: CASRAPGQFDGYTF. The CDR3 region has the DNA TGTGCCAGCAGGGCCCCCGGACAGTTTGATGGCTACACCTTC.

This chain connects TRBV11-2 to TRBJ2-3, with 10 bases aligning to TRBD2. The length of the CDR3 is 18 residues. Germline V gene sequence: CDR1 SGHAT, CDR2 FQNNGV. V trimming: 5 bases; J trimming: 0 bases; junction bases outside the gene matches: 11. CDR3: CASSPTPRAGGSTDTQYF. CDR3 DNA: TGTGCCAGCAGCCCGACCCCTCGAGCGGGAGGGAGCACAGATACGCAGTATTTT.

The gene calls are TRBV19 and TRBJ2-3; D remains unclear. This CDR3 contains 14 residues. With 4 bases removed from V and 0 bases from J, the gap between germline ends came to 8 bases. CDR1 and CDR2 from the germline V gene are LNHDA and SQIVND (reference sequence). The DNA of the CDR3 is TGTGCCAGTAGTACGGGTGGTAGCACAGATACGCAGTATTTT. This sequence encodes CASSTGGSTDTQYF.

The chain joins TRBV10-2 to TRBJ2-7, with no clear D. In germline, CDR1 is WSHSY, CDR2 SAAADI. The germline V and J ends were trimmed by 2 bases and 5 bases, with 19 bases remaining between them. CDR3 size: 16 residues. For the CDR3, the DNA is TGCGCCAGCAGTGAGGGCCTAGTGTTTATAGGCGACGAGCAGTACTTC. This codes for CASSEGLVFIGDEQYF.

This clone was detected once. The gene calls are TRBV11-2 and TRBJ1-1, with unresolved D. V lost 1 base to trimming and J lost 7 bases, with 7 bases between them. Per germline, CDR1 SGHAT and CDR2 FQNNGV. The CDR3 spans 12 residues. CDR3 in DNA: TGTGCCAGCAGCTTAGTCGGACTTGAAGCTTTCTTT. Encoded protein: CASSLVGLEAFF.

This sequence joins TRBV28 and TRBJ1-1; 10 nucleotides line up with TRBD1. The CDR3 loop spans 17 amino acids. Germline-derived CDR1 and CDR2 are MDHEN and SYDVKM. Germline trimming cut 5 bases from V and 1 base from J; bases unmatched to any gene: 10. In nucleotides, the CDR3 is TGTGCCAGCAGTACTCCCCGGGACAGGGGTCCGAACACTGAAGCTTTCTTT. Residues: CASSTPRDRGPNTEAFF. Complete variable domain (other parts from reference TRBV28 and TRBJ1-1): DVKVTQSSRYLVKRTGEKVFLECVQDMDHENMFWYRQDPGLGLRLIYFSYDVKMKEKGDIPEGYSVSREKKERFSLILESASTNQTSMYLCASSTPRDRGPNTEAFFGQGTRLTVV.